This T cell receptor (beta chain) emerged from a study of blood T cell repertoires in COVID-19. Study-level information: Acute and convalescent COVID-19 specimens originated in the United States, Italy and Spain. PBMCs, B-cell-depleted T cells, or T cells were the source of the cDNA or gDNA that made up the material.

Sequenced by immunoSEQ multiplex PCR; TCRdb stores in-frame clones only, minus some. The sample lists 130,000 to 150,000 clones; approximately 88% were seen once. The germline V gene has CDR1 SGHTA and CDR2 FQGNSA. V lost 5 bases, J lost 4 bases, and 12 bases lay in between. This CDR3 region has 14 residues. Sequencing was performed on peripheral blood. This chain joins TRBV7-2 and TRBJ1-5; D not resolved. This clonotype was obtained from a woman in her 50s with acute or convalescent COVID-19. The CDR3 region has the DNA TGTGCCAGCAGCCAAGACACAATAAATCAGCCCCAGCATTTT. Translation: CASSQDTINQPQHF.